This T cell receptor beta chain was sequenced in a study of T-cell memory formation after mild COVID-19. Remarks on this clonotype: Its cognate antigen is unknown.

The germline CDR1 and CDR2 sequences are SGHRS and YFSETQ. The CDR3 sequence is 17 residues long. V shed 1 base, J shed 4 bases, and the junction held 10 bases outside the gene matches. TCRdb fed the 5' RACE reads into MiXCR, producing one record per CDR3 protein. The sample contains hundreds of thousands of distinct CDR3 sequences, around 21% of which appear only once. General observations from the study: Researchers report contracting CD4+ clones mostly in CM and EM, with CD8+ clones in EMRA. Memory sampled before infection contained some responding clones, suggesting cross-reactive memory joined.

This TCR was sampled from an adult woman who had mild COVID-19 (a few samples of this study predate the infection). Cell type and time point are not known. The sample comprised PBMCs or a T cell subset sorted from them (not recorded which). The V and J genes are TRBV5-1 and TRBJ2-5; 10 bases map to TRBD1. The CDR3 nucleotides are TGCGCCAGCAGCTTGCGAGGGACAGGGGCCGGGGGAGAGACCCAGTACTTC. Its translation is CASSLRGTGAGGETQYF. Full variable domain (rest looked up from reference TRBV5-1 and TRBJ2-5): KAGVTQTPRYLIKTRGQQVTLSCSPISGHRSVSWYQQTPGQGLQFLFEYFSETQRNKGNFPGRFSGRQFSNSRSEMNVSTLELGDSALYLCASSLRGTGAGGETQYFGPGTRLLVL.